The rows below give T cell receptor beta chains drawn from one sample of a study of cytomegalovirus exposure and HLA in healthy donors. The method was immunoSEQ multiplex PCR; TCRdb's version includes in-frame clones alone and lacks a portion of them. The data show about 160,000 clones, 70% to 85% seen once. Sequencing was carried out using PBMCs. These receptor sequences come from a man aged 40-50 years in good health and CMV-seronegative. CDR3s include the opening cysteine and the closing phenylalanine or tryptophan. Fields, in order: D gene, clone size, J gene, V gene, CDR3 protein, CDR3 DNA. The D gene is left open where the match is weak. A row's size may be missing; if present it is once, few, many or a size class.

d_call: TRBD2; clone_size: .; j_call: TRBJ2-1; v_call: TRBV18; cdr3_aa: CASSPLGLAANNEQFF; cdr3_nt: TGTGCCAGCTCCCCACTGGGACTAGCGGCAAACAATGAGCAGTTCTTC
d_call: TRBD2; clone_size: .; j_call: TRBJ2-3; v_call: TRBV6-4; cdr3_aa: CASSSGAGETDTQYF; cdr3_nt: TGTGCCAGCTCCTCTGGGGCGGGGGAGACAGATACGCAGTATTTT
d_call: .; clone_size: .; j_call: TRBJ1-6; v_call: TRBV5-4; cdr3_aa: CASSLGLGGTPLHF; cdr3_nt: TGTGCCAGCAGCTTGGGGTTGGGGGGGACACCCCTCCACTTT
d_call: TRBD1; clone_size: .; j_call: TRBJ1-2; v_call: TRBV30; cdr3_aa: CAWRGQGTNYGYTF; cdr3_nt: TGTGCCTGGAGAGGACAGGGGACTAACTATGGCTACACCTTC
d_call: .; clone_size: .; j_call: TRBJ1-1; v_call: TRBV6-5; cdr3_aa: CASSLGVGNTEAFF; cdr3_nt: TGTGCCAGCAGCCTAGGGGTCGGGAACACTGAAGCTTTCTTT
d_call: .; clone_size: .; j_call: TRBJ1-1; v_call: TRBV2; cdr3_aa: CASSVVLNTEAFF; cdr3_nt: TGTGCCAGCAGTGTAGTACTGAACACTGAAGCTTTCTTT
d_call: TRBD1; clone_size: .; j_call: TRBJ2-7; v_call: TRBV5-8; cdr3_aa: CASSGGQGVREQYF; cdr3_nt: TGTGCCAGCAGCGGAGGACAGGGCGTCAGGGAGCAGTACTTC
d_call: .; clone_size: few; j_call: TRBJ1-1; v_call: TRBV29-1; cdr3_aa: CSGNQGLTNTEAFF; cdr3_nt: TGCAGCGGAAATCAGGGGCTCACGAACACTGAAGCTTTCTTT
d_call: .; clone_size: .; j_call: TRBJ1-1; v_call: TRBV28; cdr3_aa: CASSAPLTEAFF; cdr3_nt: TGTGCCAGCAGTGCCCCCCTAACTGAAGCTTTCTTT
d_call: .; clone_size: .; j_call: TRBJ1-4; v_call: TRBV9; cdr3_aa: CASSVVGGRLFF; cdr3_nt: TGTGCCAGCAGCGTAGTCGGAGGGAGACTGTTTTTT
d_call: TRBD1; clone_size: few; j_call: TRBJ2-3; v_call: TRBV27; cdr3_aa: CASSPNRGTDTQYF; cdr3_nt: TGTGCCAGCAGCCCGAACAGGGGGACAGATACGCAGTATTTT
d_call: .; clone_size: .; j_call: TRBJ2-5; v_call: TRBV6-1; cdr3_aa: CASQISGTKETQYF; cdr3_nt: TGTGCCAGCCAAATTTCCGGGACAAAAGAGACCCAGTACTTC
d_call: .; clone_size: .; j_call: TRBJ1-4; v_call: TRBV27; cdr3_aa: CASSTPGYGEKLFF; cdr3_nt: TGTGCCAGCAGTACACCGGGGTACGGTGAAAAACTGTTTTTT
d_call: .; clone_size: .; j_call: TRBJ1-5; v_call: TRBV11-2; cdr3_aa: CASSLDRGQPQHF; cdr3_nt: TGTGCCAGCAGCTTAGATCGAGGTCAGCCCCAGCATTTT
d_call: .; clone_size: .; j_call: TRBJ2-5; v_call: TRBV14; cdr3_aa: CASSQASVFAGLETQYF; cdr3_nt: TGTGCCAGCAGCCAAGCTTCGGTTTTTGCGGGGTTAGAGACCCAGTACTTC
d_call: .; clone_size: .; j_call: TRBJ1-6; v_call: TRBV4-1; cdr3_aa: CASSQAPDRPNSPLHF; cdr3_nt: TGCGCCAGCAGCCAAGCCCCAGACAGACCGAATTCACCCCTCCACTTT
d_call: TRBD2; clone_size: few; j_call: TRBJ2-1; v_call: TRBV9; cdr3_aa: CASSVVGGTSGYNEQFF; cdr3_nt: TGTGCCAGCAGCGTAGTTGGGGGGACTAGCGGGTACAATGAGCAGTTCTTC
d_call: TRBD1; clone_size: few; j_call: TRBJ2-3; v_call: TRBV5-1; cdr3_aa: CASSLRWDRGTTDTQYF; cdr3_nt: TGCGCCAGCAGCTTGAGATGGGACAGGGGTACCACAGATACGCAGTATTTT
d_call: TRBD2; clone_size: .; j_call: TRBJ2-1; v_call: TRBV11-3; cdr3_aa: CASSFVGGGSGEQFF; cdr3_nt: TGTGCCAGCAGCTTTGTTGGCGGGGGGAGCGGTGAGCAGTTCTTC
d_call: .; clone_size: .; j_call: TRBJ2-2; v_call: TRBV11-2; cdr3_aa: CASSLDGSTGELFF; cdr3_nt: TGTGCCAGCAGCTTAGATGGTAGCACCGGGGAGCTGTTTTTT
d_call: .; clone_size: .; j_call: TRBJ2-2; v_call: TRBV25-1; cdr3_aa: CASRTKNTGELFF; cdr3_nt: TGTGCCAGCAGGACAAAGAACACCGGGGAGCTGTTTTTT
d_call: TRBD2; clone_size: .; j_call: TRBJ2-3; v_call: TRBV10-3; cdr3_aa: CAIRGTSGGVEVDTDTQYF; cdr3_nt: TGTGCCATCAGGGGGACTAGCGGGGGGGTGGAGGTGGACACAGATACGCAGTATTTT
d_call: TRBD2; clone_size: .; j_call: TRBJ2-5; v_call: TRBV7-3; cdr3_aa: CASSRGGQETQYF; cdr3_nt: TGTGCCAGCAGCCGGGGGGGACAAGAGACCCAGTACTTC
d_call: TRBD1; clone_size: .; j_call: TRBJ2-1; v_call: TRBV6-1; cdr3_aa: CASSEVLGQGTNEQFF; cdr3_nt: TGTGCCAGCAGTGAAGTTTTGGGACAGGGCACAAATGAGCAGTTCTTC
d_call: TRBD2; clone_size: .; j_call: TRBJ2-2; v_call: TRBV9; cdr3_aa: CASSVHAEAGGTGELFF; cdr3_nt: TGTGCCAGCAGCGTCCATGCGGAGGCGGGGGGGACCGGGGAGCTGTTTTTT
d_call: TRBD1; clone_size: .; j_call: TRBJ2-5; v_call: TRBV6-6; cdr3_aa: CASSRGTGGETQYF; cdr3_nt: TGTGCCAGCAGTCGCGGGACAGGGGGTGAGACCCAGTACTTC
d_call: TRBD1; clone_size: .; j_call: TRBJ1-5; v_call: TRBV5-1; cdr3_aa: CASSHDRTGRNQPQHF; cdr3_nt: TGCGCCAGCAGTCATGACAGGACAGGGAGAAATCAGCCCCAGCATTTT
d_call: .; clone_size: .; j_call: TRBJ1-4; v_call: TRBV5-1; cdr3_aa: CASSLAAAATNEKLFF; cdr3_nt: TGCGCCAGCAGCTTGGCCGCGGCTGCAACTAATGAAAAACTGTTTTTT
d_call: TRBD1; clone_size: .; j_call: TRBJ2-7; v_call: TRBV11-1; cdr3_aa: CASSKNLRDRGHEQYF; cdr3_nt: TGTGCCAGCAGCAAAAATCTTCGGGACAGGGGCCACGAGCAGTACTTC
d_call: TRBD2; clone_size: .; j_call: TRBJ2-1; v_call: TRBV4-3; cdr3_aa: CASSQVRGVPIDEQFF; cdr3_nt: TGCGCCAGCAGCCAAGTCCGGGGGGTTCCGATCGATGAGCAGTTCTTC
d_call: TRBD2; clone_size: .; j_call: TRBJ2-1; v_call: TRBV7-2; cdr3_aa: CASSLDGGGPRVQFF; cdr3_nt: TGTGCCAGCAGCCTGGACGGGGGGGGCCCCCGAGTGCAGTTCTTC
d_call: .; clone_size: .; j_call: TRBJ1-2; v_call: TRBV2; cdr3_aa: CASSNTQGPGRGYTF; cdr3_nt: TGTGCCAGCTCTAACACCCAGGGCCCTGGTCGGGGCTACACCTTC
d_call: .; clone_size: .; j_call: TRBJ1-1; v_call: TRBV6-1; cdr3_aa: CASSAQKPTEAFF; cdr3_nt: TGTGCCAGCAGTGCTCAGAAACCCACTGAAGCTTTCTTT
d_call: .; clone_size: .; j_call: TRBJ1-5; v_call: TRBV4-1; cdr3_aa: CASSQEGGFGGQPQHF; cdr3_nt: TGCGCCAGCAGCCAAGAGGGGGGTTTTGGAGGTCAGCCCCAGCATTTT
d_call: TRBD1; clone_size: once; j_call: TRBJ1-4; v_call: TRBV10-3; cdr3_aa: CAISEQTGGGEKLFF; cdr3_nt: TGTGCCATCAGTGAACAGACAGGGGGTGGTGAAAAACTGTTTTTT
d_call: TRBD1; clone_size: .; j_call: TRBJ1-2; v_call: TRBV18; cdr3_aa: CASSGTAGLGYTF; cdr3_nt: TGTGCCAGCTCAGGGACAGCAGGGCTTGGCTACACCTTC
d_call: .; clone_size: .; j_call: TRBJ1-2; v_call: TRBV2; cdr3_aa: CASNGQSYGYTF; cdr3_nt: TGTGCCAGCAATGGACAGAGCTATGGCTACACCTTC
d_call: .; clone_size: .; j_call: TRBJ1-3; v_call: TRBV6-5; cdr3_aa: CASSYGARGTGNTIYF; cdr3_nt: TGTGCCAGCAGTTACGGGGCAAGGGGCACTGGAAACACCATATATTTT